Presented here are 9 T cell receptor beta chains from one specimen sequenced in a study of radiotherapy plus CTLA-4 blockade in lung cancer. The assay was immunoSEQ multiplex PCR, and TCRdb's table has in-frame clones only and misses some. The data contain some 110,000 clones, more than 75% of them singletons. The sequenced sample was peripheral blood, obtained from a patient treated with radiotherapy plus ipilimumab. The source of these receptors is a human donor with non-small cell lung cancer that progressed on radiotherapy plus ipilimumab. Some clones in this sample may be carry-over from other donors' samples.

This clone is a singleton in its sample. The junction does not match germline at one end; this may be a read error. This chain connects TRBV2 to TRBJ1-3, with D perhaps TRBD1 (6 bases). The CDR3 is made up of 16 amino acids. From germline, CDR1 is SNHLY and CDR2 FYNNEI. The CDR3 reads CASSGTVTFSGNTVYF. The DNA of the CDR3 is TGTGCCAGCAGTGGGACAGTGACCTTCTCTGGAAACACCGTATATTTT.

The V and J genes are TRBV7-2 and TRBJ2-3; TRBD2 matches at 7 bases. This CDR3 is built from 18 residues. Looked up from germline, CDR1 is SGHTA and CDR2 is FQGNSA. Trimming at V came to 2 bases and at J to 4 bases, leaving 15 bases not matched to a gene. As DNA, the CDR3 is TGTGCCAGCAGCTTATGGGGATCGGTTGGGGGGAGGGCAGATACGCAGTATTTT. Translating it yields CASSLWGSVGGRADTQYF. Full variable domain (outside the CDR3, taken from reference TRBV7-2 and TRBJ2-3): GAGVSQSPSNKVTEKGKDVELRCDPISGHTALYWYRQSLGQGLEFLIYFQGNSAPDKSGLPSDRFSAERTGGSVSTLTIQRTQQEDSAVYLCASSLWGSVGGRADTQYFGPGTRLTVL.

The chain carries TRBV2 and TRBJ2-5; perhaps TRBD1 as D (6 bases). Germline V lookup: CDR1 SNHLY, CDR2 FYNNEI. The CDR3 contains 16 residues. Between the trimmed V and J ends, which lost 11 bases and 2 bases, there was a span of 24 bases. The CDR3 DNA sequence: TGTGCCGTCCTCCACAGGGCCCTTTCGAGGCAAGAGACCCAGTACTTC. Residues: CAVLHRALSRQETQYF.

In nucleotides, the CDR3 is TGTGCCAGCAGTAACGGACAGGGCTCGTATGAAAAACTGTTTTTT. It codes for CASSNGQGSYEKLFF. The chain has TRBV2 and TRBJ1-4; TRBD1 agrees at 8 bases. V gave up 5 bases and J gave up 6 bases; unmatched junction bases: 8. The CDR3 totals 15 residues. Germline values: CDR1 SNHLY, CDR2 FYNNEI.

The rearrangement links TRBV6-5 to TRBJ2-2, with D unclear. Germline V lookup: CDR1 MNHEY, CDR2 SVGAGI. Trimming removed 8 bases at V and 5 bases at J, with 9 bases between. CDR3 length: 12 residues. The CDR3 spells CASGGWTGELFF. CDR3 nucleotides: TGTGCCAGCGGTGGGTGGACCGGGGAGCTGTTTTTT.

The chain joins TRBV29-1 to TRBJ2-3; D could derive from TRBD1 or TRBD2 (5 bases each). This CDR3 region has 16 residues. With 3 bases removed from V and 5 bases from J, the gap between germline ends came to 21 bases. Germline CDR1 is SQVTM and CDR2 is ANQGSEA. The CDR3 nucleotides read TGCAGCGTTGACCACCCCGGGACCGAGGATCTAGATACGCAGTATTTT. Amino acid sequence: CSVDHPGTEDLDTQYF.

This chain joins TRBV5-4 and TRBJ2-7; 9 bases are shared with TRBD1. V shed 4 bases and J 4 bases; nucleotides not matched to a gene: 15. The length of the CDR3 is 17 residues. The germline gives CDR1 SGHNT, CDR2 YYREEE (reference sequence). The CDR3 loop reads CASSTGTGHGIGYEQYF. CDR3 sequence (DNA): TGTGCCAGCAGCACTGGGACAGGGCATGGGATAGGGTACGAGCAGTACTTC.

This chain joins TRBV5-6 and TRBJ2-3, with 8 bases fitting TRBD2. Germline trimming cut 0 bases from V and 4 bases from J; bases unmatched to any gene: 7. Looked up from germline, CDR1 is SGHDT and CDR2 is YYEEEE. The CDR3 is 16 residues long. The CDR3 loop reads CASSLAERGWADTQYF. In DNA form, the CDR3 reads TGTGCCAGCAGCTTGGCGGAGCGGGGGTGGGCAGATACGCAGTATTTT. The full variable domain, its missing parts supplied by reference TRBV5-6 and TRBJ2-3, is DAGVTQSPTHLIKTRGQQVTLRCSPKSGHDTVSWYQQALGQGPQFIFQYYEEEERQRGNFPDRFSGHQFPNYSSELNVNALLLGDSALYLCASSLAERGWADTQYFGPGTRLTVL.

In this sample, this clone turned up a few times. The V call is TRBV18, the J call TRBJ2-7; 11 bases align to TRBD1. This CDR3 has 16 residues. With V trimmed by 2 bases and J by 2 bases, 5 bases remained unmatched. Germline V lookup: CDR1 KGHSH, CDR2 LQKENI. This chain's CDR3 is CASSPTWTGGTYEQYF. The CDR3 nucleotides are TGTGCCAGCTCACCAACCTGGACAGGGGGCACCTACGAGCAGTACTTC.